These T cell receptor beta chains were read from a single sample in a study of spatial heterogeneity in lung cancer. TCRdb reprocessed the 5' RACE reads with MiXCR, giving one entry per CDR3 protein. The table records around 9,800 distinct CDR3 sequences, approximately 8% of them present only once. The source was lung tumor tissue, collected at surgery. The source of these receptors is a female donor with early-stage non-small cell lung cancer. Both conserved end residues are part of each CDR3. Each record gives: V gene, D gene, J gene, clone size, CDR3 protein, CDR3 DNA. The D gene is left open where the match is weak. Clone size is stated in some rows and not others, as once, few, many or a class when expanded.

TRBV28,TRBD1,TRBJ1-4,many,CASATGSLNEKLFF,TGTGCCAGCGCGACAGGGAGCCTTAATGAAAAACTGTTTTTT
TRBV11-2,-,TRBJ2-7,many,CASSSSPSYEQYF,TGTGCCAGCAGCTCCTCCCCGTCCTACGAGCAGTACTTC
TRBV27,-,TRBJ2-7,medium-sized,CASSLSFGTEQYF,TGTGCCAGCAGTTTATCGTTTGGCACCGAGCAGTACTTC
TRBV20-1,-,TRBJ1-6,many,CSARDWGKGGSPLHF,TGCAGTGCTAGAGATTGGGGGAAGGGGGGTTCACCCCTCCACTTT
TRBV4-2,-,TRBJ2-1,many,CASSQDWGRGPYNEQFF,TGTGCCAGCAGCCAAGATTGGGGCCGGGGGCCTTACAATGAGCAGTTCTTC
TRBV7-2,-,TRBJ2-5,many,CASSLSSQETQYF,TGTGCCAGCAGCTTGAGCAGCCAAGAGACCCAGTACTTC
TRBV27,-,TRBJ2-2,many,CASSFDLTGELFF,TGTGCCAGCAGTTTTGACCTCACCGGGGAGCTGTTTTTT
TRBV6-2/TRBV6-3,TRBD1,TRBJ1-1,many,CASSSRGRGTEAFF,TGTGCCAGCAGCTCCAGGGGGCGGGGCACTGAAGCTTTCTTT
TRBV5-1,-,TRBJ1-5,many,CASSPDGGNQPQHF,TGCGCCAGCAGCCCAGACGGAGGCAATCAGCCCCAGCATTTT
TRBV30,TRBD1,TRBJ1-6,-,CAWSPRTGPIDNSPLHF,TGTGCCTGGAGTCCAAGGACAGGCCCCATCGATAATTCACCCCTCCACTTT
TRBV27,-,TRBJ1-6,many,CASSLSSGSPNSPLHF,TGTGCCAGCAGTTTATCCTCAGGGTCCCCGAATTCACCCCTCCACTTT
TRBV24-1,-,TRBJ2-7,many,CATSDHGQNYEQYF,TGTGCCACCAGTGACCATGGACAGAACTACGAGCAGTACTTC
TRBV7-3,-,TRBJ2-1,many,CASSLRGGRVSGNEQFF,TGTGCCAGCAGCTTAAGGGGTGGTAGAGTTTCGGGAAATGAGCAGTTCTTC
TRBV27,-,TRBJ1-2,medium-sized,CASSPTGVYGYTF,TGTGCCAGCAGTCCGACAGGAGTCTATGGCTACACCTTC
TRBV11-2,TRBD2,TRBJ2-1,many,CASSSGTSSRGEQFF,TGTGCCAGCAGCTCCGGGACTAGTAGCCGCGGTGAGCAGTTCTTC
TRBV4-3,TRBD1,TRBJ2-3,many,CASSPLPGGPDTQYF,TGCGCCAGCAGCCCCCTCCCAGGGGGACCAGATACGCAGTATTTT
TRBV20-1,TRBD2,TRBJ2-3,few,CSASPRGGATDTQYF,TGCAGTGCTTCCCCGCGCGGGGGGGCCACAGATACGCAGTATTTT
TRBV20-1,-,TRBJ2-2,many,CSALSYVGTGELFF,TGCAGTGCCCTCTCTTATGTGGGCACCGGGGAGCTGTTTTTT
TRBV5-1,-,TRBJ1-2,many,CASSLSQSYGYTF,TGCGCCAGCAGCTTGTCACAGTCCTATGGCTACACCTTC
TRBV20-1,TRBD2,TRBJ2-5,-,CSAREQRGPGETQYF,TGCAGTGCCCGCGAGCAGCGGGGCCCCGGGGAGACCCAGTACTTC
TRBV5-1,TRBD1,TRBJ1-2,many,CASSGDRANTNYGYTF,TGCGCCAGCAGCGGGGACAGGGCAAATACTAACTATGGCTACACCTTC
TRBV29-1,-,TRBJ2-3,many,CSVQGMGTDTQYF,TGCAGCGTTCAGGGAATGGGGACAGATACGCAGTATTTT
TRBV7-3,-,TRBJ2-5,many,CASSPPSLSRQETQYF,TGTGCCAGCAGCCCCCCGTCCTTATCTCGGCAAGAGACCCAGTACTTC
TRBV11-2,-,TRBJ2-5,many,CASSPQRETQYF,TGTGCCAGCAGCCCCCAGCGGGAGACCCAGTACTTC
TRBV7-2,-,TRBJ2-1,many,CASSLVGGRSYNEQFF,TGTGCCAGCAGCTTAGTCGGGGGGCGATCCTACAATGAGCAGTTCTTC
TRBV12-3/TRBV12-4,-,TRBJ2-2,medium-sized,CASSLSGSTGELFF,TGTGCCAGCAGTTTGTCGGGGAGCACCGGGGAGCTGTTTTTT
TRBV6-1,-,TRBJ1-4,few,CASSSSRGPNEKLFF,TGTGCCAGCAGTTCCTCACGGGGTCCTAATGAAAAACTGTTTTTT
TRBV9,TRBD1,TRBJ1-4,large,CASSVTGGNEKLFF,TGTGCCAGCAGCGTGACAGGGGGAAATGAAAAACTGTTTTTT